This T cell receptor beta chain came from a study of blood T cell dynamics during melanoma immunotherapy. Study details: First-line therapy was either pembrolizumab or nivolumab with ipilimumab for metastatic melanoma.

This sample's time point: pre-treatment baseline. Response was assessed by RECIST 1.1 at 12 weeks, except two rapid progressors. Germline CDR1 SNHLY, CDR2 FYNNEI. This CDR3 spans 14 amino acids. J gave up 8 bases and V 1 base, and 2 bases lay outside the gene matches. This clone has only a few counts. Each bulk PBMC sample had 300 to 350 ng DNA loaded. Some clones are missing from TCRdb's copy, which holds only in-frame ones; the method was immunoSEQ multiplex PCR. The sample includes approximately 9,500 clones, approximately 89% of them seen just once. The chain has TRBV2 and TRBJ2-2, with 9 bases aligning to TRBD1. This TCR was sampled from a human donor with melanoma. Sequencing used blood, obtained from a patient treated with checkpoint blockade. In DNA form, the CDR3 reads TGTGCCAGCAGTGAAGAGGGGACAGGGGGGGAGCTGTTTTTT. Protein product: CASSEEGTGGELFF. The whole variable domain, remainder taken from reference TRBV2 and TRBJ2-2, is EPEVTQTPSHQVTQMGQEVILRCVPISNHLYFYWYRQILGQKVEFLVSFYNNEISEKSEIFDDQFSVERPDGSNFTLKIRSTKLEDSAMYFCASSEEGTGGELFFGEGSRLTVL.